This entry lists 24 T cell receptor beta chains sequenced from one sample in a study of cytomegalovirus exposure and HLA in healthy donors. PCR employed 60 Vbeta and 13 Jbeta primers. The data were produced by immunoSEQ multiplex PCR, yet TCRdb's version contains in-frame clones alone and is incomplete. The data show 85,000 to 130,000 clones, roughly 83% seen once. The sequenced sample was PBMCs. These TCRs come from a female donor in good health and CMV-seropositive.

This chain links TRBV27 with TRBJ2-7; 7 positions agree with TRBD2. The germline V gene encodes CDR1 MNHEY and CDR2 SMNVEV (reference sequence). Losses at the gene ends were 2 bases for V and 0 bases for J; bases not matched to a gene: 7. CDR3 length equals 16 residues. Here the CDR3 reads CASSLIGLGVSYEQYF. CDR3 in DNA: TGTGCCAGCAGTTTAATTGGACTAGGGGTCTCCTACGAGCAGTACTTC.

The rearrangement joins TRBV28 to TRBJ1-1, with D maybe TRBD1 (6 bases). V lost 4 bases, J lost 7 bases, and 19 bases lay in between. This CDR3 is 15 amino acids long. Germline V gene data show CDR1 as MDHEN and CDR2 as SYDVKM. The CDR3 DNA reads TGTGCCAGCAGTTCGCTGACAGGTAGGACCAGTGAAGCTTTCTTT. It specifies CASSSLTGRTSEAFF. Drawing the rest from reference TRBV28 and TRBJ1-1, the complete variable domain is DVKVTQSSRYLVKRTGEKVFLECVQDMDHENMFWYRQDPGLGLRLIYFSYDVKMKEKGDIPEGYSVSREKKERFSLILESASTNQTSMYLCASSSLTGRTSEAFFGQGTRLTVV.

The V and J genes are TRBV5-1 and TRBJ2-7; 9 bases agree with TRBD2. J was trimmed by 7 bases and V by 3 bases; bases with no gene match: 11. Germline V CDR1 and CDR2: SGHRS, YFSETQ. The CDR3 length is 15 residues. Here the CDR3 DNA reads TGCGCCAGCAGCTCCGCGGGAGGGAGCTCGAAGGAGCAGTACTTC. It specifies CASSSAGGSSKEQYF.

This chain links TRBV5-6 with TRBJ2-3, with TRBD2 matching over 8 bases. From germline, CDR1 is SGHDT and CDR2 YYEEEE. This CDR3 has 18 residues. Trimming removed 3 bases from V and 0 bases from J; junction bases left unmatched: 12. The DNA of the CDR3 is TGTGCCAGCAGCTCCCTAGCGGGCCTTCCCGCTAGCACAGATACGCAGTATTTT. Amino acids: CASSSLAGLPASTDTQYF.

The chain joins TRBV5-1 to TRBJ2-2, with D tentatively TRBD1 (5 bases). In germline, CDR1 is SGHRS, CDR2 YFSETQ. The CDR3 length is 15 residues. V was shortened by 3 bases and J by 6 bases, with 15 bases between the two germline ends. As DNA, the CDR3 is TGCGCCAGCAGCTGGGGCCTAGGCGCACCCGGGGAGCTGTTTTTT. Protein product: CASSWGLGAPGELFF.

The chain combines TRBV4-1 with TRBJ1-1; 7 nucleotides match TRBD1. The CDR3 loop spans 15 amino acids. Losses at the gene ends were 0 bases for V and 5 bases for J; bases not matched to a gene: 6. Germline V CDR1 and CDR2: MGHRA, YSYEKL. The CDR3 DNA is TGCGCCAGCAGCCAAGAGGACAGGTCGTGGACTGAAGCTTTCTTT. Protein: CASSQEDRSWTEAFF.

The rearrangement uses TRBV5-1 and TRBJ1-2; 8 bases fit TRBD1. This CDR3 is built from 14 residues. Trimming removed 3 bases from V and 8 bases from J; junction bases left unmatched: 9. Per germline, CDR1 SGHRS and CDR2 YFSETQ. The DNA of the CDR3 is TGCGCCAGCAGCTCCTGGCAGGGGGCTCGAGGCTACACCTTC. Its protein is CASSSWQGARGYTF. The full variable domain, with the rest looked up from reference TRBV5-1 and TRBJ1-2, is KAGVTQTPRYLIKTRGQQVTLSCSPISGHRSVSWYQQTPGQGLQFLFEYFSETQRNKGNFPGRFSGRQFSNSRSEMNVSTLELGDSALYLCASSSWQGARGYTFGSGTRLTVV.

The chain joins TRBV11-2 to TRBJ2-3; 9 bases line up with TRBD2. This CDR3 comprises 15 residues. Germline CDR1 reads SGHAT; CDR2 reads FQNNGV. The V segment lost 1 base and the J segment 6 bases; nucleotides outside the gene matches: 5. The CDR3 sequence: CASSLGGGAGDTQYF. The CDR3 DNA is TGTGCCAGCAGCTTAGGCGGGGGGGCGGGGGATACGCAGTATTTT.

V usage is TRBV5-6 and J usage is TRBJ2-3, with 8 bases matching TRBD2. The germline V gene encodes CDR1 SGHDT and CDR2 YYEEEE. The junction had 7 bases not matched to a gene; V was cut back by 4 bases and J by 3 bases. This CDR3 is built from 15 residues. The CDR3 reads CASSPWGLVTDTQYF. DNA for the CDR3: TGTGCCAGCAGCCCCTGGGGACTAGTAACAGATACGCAGTATTTT.

The chain joins TRBV5-4 to TRBJ2-2; no reliable D call. Trimming removed 0 bases at V and 3 bases at J, with 9 bases between. Germline V gives CDR1 SGHNT, CDR2 YYREEE (reference sequence). This CDR3 spans 15 amino acids. The CDR3 region is CASSLVSTYTGELFF. CDR3 nucleotide sequence: TGTGCCAGCAGCTTGGTCTCGACTTACACCGGGGAGCTGTTTTTT.

The rearrangement uses TRBV4-2 and TRBJ2-7; D is perhaps TRBD2 (7 bases). V dropped 0 bases and J dropped 2 bases, with 11 bases sitting between them. Germline V CDR1 and CDR2: LGHNA, YNFKEQ. CDR3 length equals 15 residues. In nucleotides, the CDR3 is TGTGCCAGCAGCCAAGAGGGGAGGGGGACCTACGAGCAGTACTTC. Translated: CASSQEGRGTYEQYF.

Here the CDR3 reads CASSWDKWNTEAFF. CDR3 bases: TGTGCCAGCTCATGGGACAAGTGGAACACTGAAGCTTTCTTT. The J gene is TRBJ1-1, the V gene TRBV18; possible D gene TRBD1, 6 bases. V was shortened by 5 bases and J by 1 base, with 11 bases between the two germline ends. Germline V gene sequence: CDR1 KGHSH, CDR2 LQKENI. The CDR3 has 14 amino acids.

This chain connects TRBV19 to TRBJ1-1; D uncertain. Trimming took off 1 base at V and 0 bases at J, with 6 bases between the two ends. The V gene's germline CDR1 is LNHDA and CDR2 SQIVND (reference sequence). The CDR3 contains 14 residues. The CDR3 reads CASSIGQMNTEAFF. CDR3 in DNA: TGTGCCAGTAGTATAGGGCAGATGAACACTGAAGCTTTCTTT.

A remark on this clone: One end of the junction fails to match germline, which may point to a read error. The V gene is TRBV5-1, the J gene TRBJ2-7, with 9 bases fitting TRBD1. The V gene's germline CDR1 is SGHRS and CDR2 YFSETQ. The CDR3 is 13 amino acids. In DNA form, the CDR3 reads TGCGCCAGCAGCACAGCCGGGACAGGGTATCCGGACTTC. It specifies CASSTAGTGYPDF. Based on the CDR3 plus reference TRBV5-1 and TRBJ2-7, the full variable domain is KAGVTQTPRYLIKTRGQQVTLSCSPISGHRSVSWYQQTPGQGLQFLFEYFSETQRNKGNFPGRFSGRQFSNSRSEMNVSTLELGDSALYLCASSTAGTGYPDFGPGTRLTVT.

The chain recombines TRBV6-1 with TRBJ1-5; D remains unclear. Germline V CDR1 and CDR2: MNHNS, SASEGT. V shed 8 bases and J shed 9 bases, with 11 bases lying between them. CDR3 length: 11 amino acids. The CDR3 here is CASSDDRPQHF. The DNA of the CDR3 is TGTGCCAGCTCAGATGATCGGCCCCAGCATTTT.

This clone was found a few times. The chain couples TRBV27 to TRBJ2-7; D call uncertain. Trimming cost V 5 bases and J 3 bases, with 14 bases left between them. CDR1 is MNHEY, CDR2 SMNVEV, per germline (reference sequence). The CDR3 spans 14 residues. The CDR3 is CASSLNLLSYEQYF. CDR3 nucleotide sequence: TGTGCCAGCAGTCTCAATTTATTGAGCTACGAGCAGTACTTC.

The V call is TRBV5-5, the J call TRBJ1-5; D is ambiguous. Trimming shortened V by 0 bases and J by 9 bases, and 10 bases separated the two germline ends. In germline, CDR1 is SGHKS, CDR2 YYEKEE (reference sequence). The length of the CDR3 is 13 residues. The CDR3 spells CASSLDPRWPQHF. CDR3 bases: TGTGCCAGCAGCTTGGACCCCAGGTGGCCCCAGCATTTT.

This chain connects TRBV5-1 to TRBJ2-3; TRBD2 matches 9 bases. This CDR3 is 14 amino acids long. V lost 5 bases and J lost 2; bases outside the gene matches: 3. Germline values: CDR1 SGHRS, CDR2 YFSETQ. The CDR3 DNA reads TGCGCCAGCAGGGAGCGGGGGGACACAGATACGCAGTATTTT. Translating it yields CASRERGDTDTQYF.

The rearrangement links TRBV5-8 to TRBJ2-2; D might be TRBD1 (6 bases). This CDR3 is built from 15 residues. The V gene's germline CDR1 is SGHTS and CDR2 YDEGEE. The V gene lost 1 base and the J gene lost 3 bases, with 10 bases spanning the gap. This CDR3 reads CASSLRTVDTGELFF. CDR3 DNA sequence: TGTGCCAGCAGCTTGAGGACAGTTGACACCGGGGAGCTGTTTTTT.

The chain has TRBV27 and TRBJ1-1; TRBD1 aligns across 11 bases. In germline, CDR1 is MNHEY, CDR2 SMNVEV (reference sequence). CDR3 length: 15 amino acids. V trimming: 3 bases; J trimming: 6 bases; junction bases outside the gene matches: 6. CDR3 residues: CASSLGQGERSEAFF. The DNA for the CDR3 is TGTGCCAGCAGTTTGGGACAGGGGGAAAGATCTGAAGCTTTCTTT.

The rearrangement links TRBV7-6 to TRBJ2-3; D is possibly TRBD1 (5 bases). Trimming shortened V by 3 bases and J by 5 bases, and 15 bases separated the two germline ends. The CDR3 is 15 amino acids. Per the germline V gene, CDR1 is SGHVS and CDR2 is FNYEAQ. As DNA, the CDR3 is TGTGCCAGCAGCTTGGGCACCCTACAGGTAGATACGCAGTATTTT. This translates into CASSLGTLQVDTQYF.

The V gene is TRBV19, the J gene TRBJ2-5, with TRBD2 matching over 12 bases. The V gene's germline CDR1 is LNHDA and CDR2 SQIVND (reference sequence). There are 16 residues in the CDR3. V lost 3 bases to trimming and J lost 2 bases; unmatched junction nucleotides: 4. This CDR3 reads CASSILLAGGQETQYF. CDR3 nucleotides: TGTGCCAGTAGTATTTTGCTAGCGGGGGGGCAAGAGACCCAGTACTTC.

A note on this clone: The junction does not match germline at one end; this may be a read error. The chain links TRBV5-6 to TRBJ2-4; tentative D call: TRBD2 (7 bases). CDR1 and CDR2 (germline): SGHDT, YYEEEE. The CDR3 covers 14 residues. The CDR3 region is CASSVRGAKNSQYF. In nucleotides, the CDR3 is TGTGCCAGCAGCGTCCGGGGGGCCAAAAACAGTCAGTACTTC.

A few counts support this clone. The chain links TRBV20-1 to TRBJ2-7, with D tentatively TRBD2 (6 bases). The CDR3 is 11 residues long. Germline CDR1 is DFQATT and CDR2 is SNEGSKA (reference sequence). Trimming took off 6 bases at V and 6 bases at J, with 12 bases between the two ends. CDR3 sequence (DNA): TGCAGTGCCATGGGACTTCGCGAGCAGTACTTC. Encoded protein: CSAMGLREQYF.